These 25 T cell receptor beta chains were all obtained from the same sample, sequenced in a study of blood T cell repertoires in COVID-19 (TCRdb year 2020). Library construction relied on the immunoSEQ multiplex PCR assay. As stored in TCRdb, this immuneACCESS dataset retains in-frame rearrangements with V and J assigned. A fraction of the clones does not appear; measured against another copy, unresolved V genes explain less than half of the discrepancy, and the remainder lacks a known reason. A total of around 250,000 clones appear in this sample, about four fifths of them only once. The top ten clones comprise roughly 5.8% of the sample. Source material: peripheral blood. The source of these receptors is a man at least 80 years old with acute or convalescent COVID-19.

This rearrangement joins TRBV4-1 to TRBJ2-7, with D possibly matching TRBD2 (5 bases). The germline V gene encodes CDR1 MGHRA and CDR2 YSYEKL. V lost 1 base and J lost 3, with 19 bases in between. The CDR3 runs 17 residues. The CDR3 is CASSQGSLYGLIYEQYF. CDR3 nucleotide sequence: TGCGCCAGCAGCCAAGGATCGCTTTATGGACTGATCTACGAGCAGTACTTC.

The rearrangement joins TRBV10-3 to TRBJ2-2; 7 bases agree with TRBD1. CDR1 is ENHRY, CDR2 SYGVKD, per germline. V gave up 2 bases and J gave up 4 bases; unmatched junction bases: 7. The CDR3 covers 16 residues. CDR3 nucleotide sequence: TGTGCCATCAGTGAGCCGGGACAGACATTCACCGGGGAGCTGTTTTTT. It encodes CAISEPGQTFTGELFF.

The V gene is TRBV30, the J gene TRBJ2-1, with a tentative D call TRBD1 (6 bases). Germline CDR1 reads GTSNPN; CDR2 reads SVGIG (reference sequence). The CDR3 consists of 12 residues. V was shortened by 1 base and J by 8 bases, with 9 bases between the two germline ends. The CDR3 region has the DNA TGTGCCTGGAGTGGGGGGCCCTATGAGCAGTTCTTC. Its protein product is CAWSGGPYEQFF.

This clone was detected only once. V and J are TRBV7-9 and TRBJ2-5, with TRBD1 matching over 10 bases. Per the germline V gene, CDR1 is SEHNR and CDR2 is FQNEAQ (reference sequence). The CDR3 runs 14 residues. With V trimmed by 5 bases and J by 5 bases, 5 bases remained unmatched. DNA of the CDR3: TGTGCCAGCAGCCGACAGGGGGCAAGGGAGACCCAGTACTTC. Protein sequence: CASSRQGARETQYF.

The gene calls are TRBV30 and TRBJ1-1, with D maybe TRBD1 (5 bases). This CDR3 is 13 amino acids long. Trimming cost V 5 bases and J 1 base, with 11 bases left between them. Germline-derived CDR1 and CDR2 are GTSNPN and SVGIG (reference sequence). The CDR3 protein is CAWEQARNTEAFF. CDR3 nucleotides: TGTGCCTGGGAACAGGCGCGGAACACTGAAGCTTTCTTT. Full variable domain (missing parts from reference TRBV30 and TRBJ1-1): SQTIHQWPATLVQPVGSPLSLECTVEGTSNPNLYWYRQAAGRGLQLLFYSVGIGQISSEVPQNLSASRPQDRQFILSSKKLLLSDSGFYLCAWEQARNTEAFFGQGTRLTVV.

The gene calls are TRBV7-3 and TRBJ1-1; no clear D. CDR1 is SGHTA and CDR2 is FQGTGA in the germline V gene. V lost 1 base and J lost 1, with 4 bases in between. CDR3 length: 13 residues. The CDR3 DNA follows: TGTGCCAGCAGCTTAAGACAGAACACTGAAGCTTTCTTT. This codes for CASSLRQNTEAFF.

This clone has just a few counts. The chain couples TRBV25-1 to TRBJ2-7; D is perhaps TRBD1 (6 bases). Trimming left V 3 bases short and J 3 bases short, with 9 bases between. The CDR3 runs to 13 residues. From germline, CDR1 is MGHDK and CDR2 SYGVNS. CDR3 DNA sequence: TGTGCCAGCAGTGATTGGACAGTCTACGAGCAGTACTTC. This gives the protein CASSDWTVYEQYF.

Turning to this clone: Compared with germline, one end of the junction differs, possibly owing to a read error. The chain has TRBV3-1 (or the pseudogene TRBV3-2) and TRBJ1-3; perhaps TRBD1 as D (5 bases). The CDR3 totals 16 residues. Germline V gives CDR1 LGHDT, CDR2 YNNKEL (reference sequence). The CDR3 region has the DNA TGTGCCAGCAGCCAGGGGGGAGGAGGCGCTGGGAACACCATATATTTT. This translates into CASSQGGGGAGNTIYF.

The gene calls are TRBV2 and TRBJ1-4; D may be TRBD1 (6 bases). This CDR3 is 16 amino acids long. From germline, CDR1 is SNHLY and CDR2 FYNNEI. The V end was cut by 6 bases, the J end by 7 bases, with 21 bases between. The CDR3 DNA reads TGTGCCAGCAGGGAAACAGGGAAGTCTAGTGGTGAAAAACTGTTTTTT. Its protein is CASRETGKSSGEKLFF.

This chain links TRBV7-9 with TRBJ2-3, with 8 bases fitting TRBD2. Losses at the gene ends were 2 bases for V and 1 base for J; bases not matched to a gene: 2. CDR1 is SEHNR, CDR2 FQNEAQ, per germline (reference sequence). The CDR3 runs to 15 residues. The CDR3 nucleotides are TGTGCCAGCAGCTTATTAGCGGGACGCACAGATACGCAGTATTTT. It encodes CASSLLAGRTDTQYF.

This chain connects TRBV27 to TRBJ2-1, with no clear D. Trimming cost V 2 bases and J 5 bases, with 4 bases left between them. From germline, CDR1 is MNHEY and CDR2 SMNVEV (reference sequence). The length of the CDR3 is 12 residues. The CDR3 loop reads CASSLKHNEQFF. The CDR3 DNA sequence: TGTGCCAGCAGTTTAAAGCACAATGAGCAGTTCTTC.

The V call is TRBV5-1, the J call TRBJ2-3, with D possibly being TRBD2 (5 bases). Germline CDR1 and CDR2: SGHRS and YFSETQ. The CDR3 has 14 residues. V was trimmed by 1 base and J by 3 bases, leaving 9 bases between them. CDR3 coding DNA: TGCGCCAGCAGCTTGTTACGGGAAACAGATACGCAGTATTTT. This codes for CASSLLRETDTQYF.

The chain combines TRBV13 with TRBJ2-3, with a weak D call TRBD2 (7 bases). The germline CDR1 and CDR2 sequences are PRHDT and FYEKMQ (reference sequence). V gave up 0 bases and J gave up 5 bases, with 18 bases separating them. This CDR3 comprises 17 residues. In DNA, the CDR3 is TGTGCCAGCAGCTTAGGCGCTAGCGGAGGGGGGGTAGATACGCAGTATTTT. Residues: CASSLGASGGGVDTQYF.

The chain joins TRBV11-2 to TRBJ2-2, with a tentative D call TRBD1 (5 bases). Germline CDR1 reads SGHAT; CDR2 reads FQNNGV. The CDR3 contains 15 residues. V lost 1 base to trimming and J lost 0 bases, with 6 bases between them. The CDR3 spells CASSLGQTNTGELFF. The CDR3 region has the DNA TGTGCCAGCAGCTTAGGACAGACGAACACCGGGGAGCTGTTTTTT.

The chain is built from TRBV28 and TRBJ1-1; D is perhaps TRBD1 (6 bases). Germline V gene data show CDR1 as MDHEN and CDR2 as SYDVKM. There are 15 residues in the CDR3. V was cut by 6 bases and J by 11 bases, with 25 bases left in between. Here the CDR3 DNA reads TGTGCCAGCAGGCCTCCCCGGGACATTCCTTCGCGGGCTTTCTTT. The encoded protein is CASRPPRDIPSRAFF.

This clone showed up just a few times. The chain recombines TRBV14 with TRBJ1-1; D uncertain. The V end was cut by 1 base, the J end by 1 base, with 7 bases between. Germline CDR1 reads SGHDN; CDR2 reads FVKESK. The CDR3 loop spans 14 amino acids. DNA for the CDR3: TGTGCCAGCAGCCAAGTGGGCCGGAACACTGAAGCTTTCTTT. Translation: CASSQVGRNTEAFF.

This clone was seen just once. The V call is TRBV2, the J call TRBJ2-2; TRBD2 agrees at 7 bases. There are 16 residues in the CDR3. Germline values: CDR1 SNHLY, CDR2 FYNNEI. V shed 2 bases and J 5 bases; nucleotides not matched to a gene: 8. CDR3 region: CASSELRLAGTGELFF. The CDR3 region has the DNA TGTGCCAGCAGTGAATTGAGACTAGCTGGGACCGGGGAGCTGTTTTTT.

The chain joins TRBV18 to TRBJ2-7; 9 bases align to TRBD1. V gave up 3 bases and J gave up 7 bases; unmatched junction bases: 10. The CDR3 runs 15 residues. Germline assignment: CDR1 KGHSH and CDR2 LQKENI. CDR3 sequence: CASSPPGTGPREQYF. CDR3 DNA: TGTGCCAGCTCACCCCCCGGGACAGGGCCTAGAGAGCAGTACTTC.

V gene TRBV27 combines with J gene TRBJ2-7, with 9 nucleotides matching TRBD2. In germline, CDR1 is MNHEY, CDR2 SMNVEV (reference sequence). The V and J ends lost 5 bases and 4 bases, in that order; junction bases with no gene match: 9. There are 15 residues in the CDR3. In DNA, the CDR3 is TGTGCCAGCAGTGTGACTAGCGGAAACTCTTACGAGCAGTACTTC. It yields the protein CASSVTSGNSYEQYF.

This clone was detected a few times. CDR3 nucleotide sequence: TGTGCCTGGAGTGTAGGTCTAGCGGGTTACGAGCAGTACTTC. Translating gives CAWSVGLAGYEQYF. V is TRBV30 and J is TRBJ2-7; the match to TRBD2 covers 8 bases. Germline V lookup: CDR1 GTSNPN, CDR2 SVGIG (reference sequence). The CDR3 spans 14 residues. With V trimmed by 0 bases and J by 4 bases, 5 bases remained unmatched.

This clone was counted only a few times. CDR3: CASSQGLAGGRTQYF. CDR3 DNA sequence: TGTGCCAGCAGCCAAGGACTAGCGGGGGGGCGGACCCAGTACTTC. The V gene is TRBV13, the J gene TRBJ2-5, with 15 bases matching TRBD2. CDR3 length equals 15 residues. The J segment lost 7 bases and the V segment lost 5 bases, leaving 5 bases of the junction unmatched. The germline gives CDR1 PRHDT, CDR2 FYEKMQ (reference sequence).

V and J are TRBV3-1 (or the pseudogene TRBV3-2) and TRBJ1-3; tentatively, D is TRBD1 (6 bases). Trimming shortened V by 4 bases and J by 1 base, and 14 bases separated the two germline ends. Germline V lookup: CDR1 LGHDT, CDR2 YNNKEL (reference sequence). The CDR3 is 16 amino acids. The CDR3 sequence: CASSLMTGGSGNTIYF. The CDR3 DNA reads TGTGCCAGCAGCCTCATGACAGGAGGATCTGGAAACACCATATATTTT.

As DNA, the CDR3 is TGCGCCAGCAGTGAGTCGACGGGGAGAAGCTCCTATAATTCACCCCTCCACTTT. Translated: CASSESTGRSSYNSPLHF. The chain combines TRBV10-1 with TRBJ1-6, with unresolved D. The CDR3 consists of 18 residues. The V gene's germline CDR1 is WNHNN and CDR2 SYGVQD (reference sequence). V lost 0 bases to trimming and J lost 0 bases, with 12 bases between them.

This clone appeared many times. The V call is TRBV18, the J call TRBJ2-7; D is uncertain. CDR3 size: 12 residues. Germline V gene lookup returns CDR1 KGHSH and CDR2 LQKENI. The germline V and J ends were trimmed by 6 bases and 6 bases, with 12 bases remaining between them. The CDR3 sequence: CASSLSGGEQYF. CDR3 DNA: TGTGCCAGCTCTCTAAGTGGCGGCGAGCAGTACTTC.

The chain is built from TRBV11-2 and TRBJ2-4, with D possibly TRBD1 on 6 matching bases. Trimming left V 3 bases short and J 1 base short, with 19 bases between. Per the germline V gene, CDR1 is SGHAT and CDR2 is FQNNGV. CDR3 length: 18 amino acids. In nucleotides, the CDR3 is TGTGCCAGCAGCTTGGACAGATCGGTCGATGTGGCCAAAAACATTCAGTACTTC. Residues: CASSLDRSVDVAKNIQYF.